This is a list of T cell receptor beta chains from one sample in a study of OX40 agonist ivuxolimab in advanced cancers. TCRdb keeps only in-frame clones here, not all; method: immunoSEQ multiplex PCR. The repertoire consists of tens of thousands of clones, with under 95% occurring once and the leading ten covering 0.3% to 0.4%. Sample: CD4+ or CD8+ T cells sorted from blood, taken in a trial of the OX40 agonist ivuxolimab. The receptors were sampled from an adult with an advanced solid tumor such as melanoma, head and neck, liver or kidney cancer. Each CDR3 is given with its conserved first and last residue. Fields, in order: J gene, D gene, V gene, clone size, CDR3 protein, CDR3 DNA. A D gene is named only where the DNA matches it firmly. Size values are once, few and many counts, or a class for expanded clones, and some rows have none.

TRBJ1-1 | . | TRBV28 | . | CASSYKGTEAFF | TGTGCCAGCAGTTACAAGGGCACTGAAGCTTTCTTT
TRBJ2-7 | TRBD2 | TRBV7-9 | . | CASSPRSGGEGYEQYF | TGTGCCAGCAGCCCACGATCAGGCGGGGAGGGCTACGAGCAGTACTTC
TRBJ2-7 | . | TRBV27 | . | CASTGGNTYEQYF | TGTGCCAGCACCGGCGGAAACACCTACGAGCAGTACTTC
TRBJ2-1 | . | TRBV5-1 | . | CASSADTAGSLYNEQFF | TGCGCCAGCAGCGCGGACACGGCAGGGTCCCTTTACAATGAGCAGTTCTTC
TRBJ2-3 | TRBD2 | TRBV7-8 | once | CASSLGLAASTDTQYF | TGTGCCAGCAGCCTGGGACTAGCGGCTAGCACAGATACGCAGTATTTT
TRBJ1-2 | . | TRBV21-1 | . | CASSTEPGQNAPNYGYTF | TGTGCCAGCAGCACCGAACCGGGACAGAATGCTCCTAACTATGGCTACACCTTC
TRBJ2-3 | . | TRBV5-4 | . | CASSERTLSTDTQYF | TGTGCCAGCAGCGAAAGGACATTGAGCACAGATACGCAGTATTTT
TRBJ2-7 | . | TRBV5-1 | . | CASSLVTMSTEQYF | TGCGCCAGCAGCTTGGTAACTATGTCGACCGAGCAGTACTTC
TRBJ2-1 | TRBD1 | TRBV18 | . | CASSPGTEFNEQFF | TGTGCCAGCTCACCAGGGACAGAGTTTAATGAGCAGTTCTTC
TRBJ2-3 | . | TRBV5-1 | . | CASSLGHKKKTDTQYF | TGCGCCAGCAGCTTGGGACATAAGAAAAAGACAGATACGCAGTATTTT
TRBJ1-5 | TRBD1 | TRBV7-2 | once | CASSLVGTGDSNQPQHF | TGTGCCAGCAGCTTAGTCGGGACAGGTGATAGCAATCAGCCCCAGCATTTT
TRBJ2-7 | TRBD1 | TRBV6-5 | . | CASSYAGTGSYEQYF | TGTGCCAGCAGTTACGCCGGGACAGGCTCCTACGAGCAGTACTTC
TRBJ2-5 | . | TRBV5-1 | . | CASSEGPNEETQYF | TGCGCCAGCAGCGAGGGACCCAACGAAGAGACCCAGTACTTC
TRBJ2-5 | . | TRBV6-5 | . | CASSYLETQYF | TGTGCCAGCAGTTACTTGGAGACCCAGTACTTC
TRBJ2-1 | TRBD1 | TRBV5-1 | . | CASRLGTALSYNEQFF | TGCGCCAGCAGGCTAGGGACAGCCTTATCCTACAATGAGCAGTTCTTC
TRBJ2-6 | . | TRBV5-1 | . | CASSLVGGANVLTF | TGCGCCAGCAGCTTGGTTGGTGGGGCCAACGTCCTGACTTTC
TRBJ1-3 | . | TRBV4-3 | . | CASSQESGDGNTIYF | TGCGCCAGCAGCCAAGAGTCAGGGGACGGAAACACCATATATTTT
TRBJ2-1 | TRBD2 | TRBV4-3 | . | CASSRASGSYNEQFF | TGCGCCAGCAGCCGAGCTAGCGGATCCTACAATGAGCAGTTCTTC
TRBJ2-1 | TRBD2 | TRBV4-3 | . | CASSLFSGGYNEQFF | TGCGCCAGCAGCCTTTTTAGCGGGGGGTACAATGAGCAGTTCTTC
TRBJ1-2 | TRBD1 | TRBV7-2 | . | CASSLGGTGSDYGYTF | TGTGCCAGCAGCTTAGGTGGGACAGGGTCAGATTATGGCTACACCTTC
TRBJ1-5 | . | TRBV2 | . | CASSEQGWDQPQHF | TGTGCCAGCAGTGAACAGGGATGGGATCAGCCCCAGCATTTT
TRBJ1-4 | TRBD1 | TRBV6-1 | . | CASSLDRGDEKLFF | TGTGCCAGCAGTTTGGACAGGGGAGATGAAAAACTGTTTTTT
TRBJ1-3 | TRBD1 | TRBV7-2 | . | CASSSLTGGHGNTIYF | TGTGCCAGCAGCTCCCTGACAGGGGGCCATGGAAACACCATATATTTT
TRBJ2-1 | TRBD2 | TRBV5-1 | . | CASSGTSVSYNEQFF | TGCGCCAGCAGCGGGACTAGCGTGTCCTACAATGAGCAGTTCTTC
TRBJ2-5 | . | TRBV7-2 | once | CASSFQETQYF | TGTGCCAGCAGCTTCCAAGAGACCCAGTACTTC
TRBJ1-2 | . | TRBV5-1 | once | CASSLSGGYYGYTF | TGCGCCAGCAGCTTGTCTGGGGGTTACTATGGCTACACCTTC
TRBJ2-6 | . | TRBV6-6 | . | CASSLGASTGANVLTF | TGTGCCAGCAGCCTCGGGGCCTCAACTGGGGCCAACGTCCTGACTTTC
TRBJ2-7 | . | TRBV7-9 | . | CASSLVTYEQYF | TGTGCCAGCAGCTTAGTCACCTACGAGCAGTACTTC
TRBJ2-2 | . | TRBV4-3 | . | CASSQFQGQGGELFF | TGCGCCAGCAGCCAATTCCAGGGGCAGGGGGGGGAGCTGTTTTTT